This T cell receptor (beta chain) was identified in a study of T cell clonotyping in hematopoietic cell transplantation. Study context: Cytoreduction preceded collection of pretransplant recipient samples.

Study results and limitations: Pathologically expanded recipient clonotypes increased progressively from day 30 to day 180 as diversity fell.

This clone was observed a single time. Its specificity is not known. The CDR3 runs 14 residues. Trimming cost V 4 bases and J 1 base, with 14 bases left between them. Germline CDR1 GTSNPN, CDR2 SVGIG (reference sequence). The assay was immunoSEQ multiplex PCR, and TCRdb's table has in-frame clones only and misses some. The profile shows more than 70,000 clones, about 96% of them singletons. Regarding time point: recipient sample about 28 days before transplant, after cytoreduction. The genes are TRBV30 and TRBJ2-7, with D perhaps given as TRBD1 or TRBD2 (5 bases each). The TCR originated in a woman aged 45-60 years with acute myeloid leukemia. Some clones in this sample may be carry-over from other donors' samples. The material sequenced was peripheral blood mononuclear cells, taken before stem cell transplant. CDR3 sequence (DNA): TGTGCCTGGATAAAGGCAGGGAGTTCCTACGAGCAGTACTTC. Its translation is CAWIKAGSSYEQYF.